This paragraph reports one T cell receptor (beta chain). The junction departs from germline at one end; a sequencing error may be responsible. This sample is part of a study of breast tumors, draining lymph nodes, adjacent tissues. Breast cancer patients provided tissue from their axillary draining lymph nodes. MiXCR, applied by TCRdb to the multiplex PCR reads, yields one record per CDR3 protein. The sample holds approximately 140,000 distinct CDR3 sequences, 30% to 35% seen once. The CDR3 is 17 residues long. This sequence was found in a female donor with breast cancer. Some clones in this sample may be carry-over from other donors' samples. The sample consisted of axillary lymph node tissue. This chain uses TRBV12-3 or TRBV12-4 with TRBJ2-3; D may match TRBD1 or TRBD2 (6 bases each). In nucleotides, the CDR3 is TGTGCCAGCAGGCCGAATGTGTGGAGGAGGGGGTCAGACACGCAGTATTTT. Its translation is CASRPNVWRRGSDTQYF.